One T cell receptor beta chain is described in this entry. Its specific antigen is unknown. No much larger clone exists at a distance of one base, and base qualities are not known. Genomic DNA was extracted from sorted cells for sequencing of the TCRbeta CDR3 region. The immunoSEQ Assay was used to sequence the TCRbeta CDR3 regions. TCRdb took this table from immuneACCESS and kept in-frame rearrangements with V and J called. Such tables lack part of the clones; where checked against another copy, unresolved V genes explain under half of the gap, and the rest is unexplained. Recorded for this sample are 65,000 to 85,000 clones; under 90% of them occurred a single time. The top ten clones comprise about 7.3% of the sample. The data originate from a study of OX40 agonist ivuxolimab in advanced cancers. Regarding the research as a whole: The costimulatory receptor OX40 (CD134) was targeted by ivuxolimab, a fully human IgG2 agonistic monoclonal antibody. Intravenous ivuxolimab was administered to patients every 2 weeks at six dose levels: 0.01, 0.1, 0.3, 1.5, 3 and 10 mg/kg. Among the 50 to 55 dose-escalation patients, around 20 had hepatocellular carcinoma, around 15 melanoma, 9 renal cell carcinoma and 9 head and neck cancer. The monotherapy dose-escalation portion (N of about 52 patients) of the phase I ivuxolimab trial is reported in the paper. Three dose-escalation patients achieved partial responses, one with hepatocellular carcinoma and two with cutaneous melanoma. The dose-escalation cohort was about 83% male with a mean age of roughly 60 years, ranging from roughly 20 to 80. The purpose of peripheral TCRbeta sequencing was to test whether ivuxolimab changed TCR sequence diversity and led to clonal T-cell expansion. Patients were allowed to have had prior anti-PD-1, anti-PD-L1 or anti-CTLA-4 therapy, and roughly 40% of the dose-escalation patients had previously received checkpoint inhibitors.

Overall study results and their limits: The antigen specificity of the clonally expanded peripheral T cells was not determined. After ivuxolimab, CD8+ T cells had more expanded clones than CD4+ T cells on average. At doses from 0.1 to 3.0 mg/kg, clonal expansion was seen in both CD4+ and CD8+ blood T cells between baseline and week 6. Low levels of normalized T-cell clonal expansion were also seen in some patients who did not respond. In the 0.1-3.0 mg/kg groups, partial responders were among the patients with the lowest normalized peripheral clonal expansion, particularly in CD8+ T cells.

The trial excluded patients who had a history of autoimmune disease or who were on systemic immunosuppression. In every dose cohort, peripheral blood was drawn for TCR sequencing at baseline, cycle 4 day 1, and cycle 7 day 1. The samples were taken from a phase I, first-in-human, multicenter, open-label dose-escalation trial of ivuxolimab. Adults with locally advanced or metastatic head and neck squamous cell, hepatocellular, melanoma or renal cell carcinoma were enrolled in the trial. Before TCR sequencing, CD4+ and CD8+ T cells were separately sorted from peripheral blood. Inclusive of the bounding cysteine and phenylalanine, the CDR3 is 12 residues long. Only the CDR3 DNA is retained, 36 bases long and in frame from the first base. The germline ends are 16 bases apart after V is trimmed by 8 bases and J by 5 bases. CDR1 and CDR2 are read off the germline V gene (reference sequence) as GTSNPN and SVGIG.

The material sequenced was CD4+ or CD8+ T cells sorted from blood, taken in a trial of the OX40 agonist ivuxolimab. The clonotype was recovered from an adult with an advanced solid tumor such as melanoma, head and neck, liver or kidney cancer. The sequence is built from TRBV30 and TRBJ2-7; TRBD1 might be the D gene, on 7 matching bases. The DNA is as follows: TGTGCCCGTTCACAGGGGAGGCACGAGCAGTACTTC. Translated, it gives CARSQGRHEQYF. With the portions outside the CDR3 filled from the reference TRBV30 and TRBJ2-7 genes, the complete variable region becomes SQTIHQWPATLVQPVGSPLSLECTVEGTSNPNLYWYRQAAGRGLQLLFYSVGIGQISSEVPQNLSASRPQDRQFILSSKKLLLSDSGFYLCARSQGRHEQYFGPGTRLTVT.